The present T cell receptor (beta chain) was sequenced within a study of blood T cell repertoires in COVID-19. V gave up 0 bases and J gave up 2 bases, with 10 bases separating them. Germline V gene data show CDR1 as LGHNA and CDR2 as YSLEER. This CDR3 is 15 amino acids long. The repertoire was sequenced with immunoSEQ multiplex PCR; TCRdb's copy has only in-frame clones and lacks some. Counted here are over 75,000 clones, approximately 87% occurring once; the ten biggest clones make up roughly 11%. This sequence joins TRBV4-3 and TRBJ1-2; D might be TRBD1 (5 bases). This clonotype was obtained from a human donor in a cohort sampled during active COVID-19. The sample was peripheral blood. In DNA form, the CDR3 reads TGCGCCAGCAGCCAAGATCGGGGGGTCAACTATGGCTACACCTTC. It is translated as CASSQDRGVNYGYTF.